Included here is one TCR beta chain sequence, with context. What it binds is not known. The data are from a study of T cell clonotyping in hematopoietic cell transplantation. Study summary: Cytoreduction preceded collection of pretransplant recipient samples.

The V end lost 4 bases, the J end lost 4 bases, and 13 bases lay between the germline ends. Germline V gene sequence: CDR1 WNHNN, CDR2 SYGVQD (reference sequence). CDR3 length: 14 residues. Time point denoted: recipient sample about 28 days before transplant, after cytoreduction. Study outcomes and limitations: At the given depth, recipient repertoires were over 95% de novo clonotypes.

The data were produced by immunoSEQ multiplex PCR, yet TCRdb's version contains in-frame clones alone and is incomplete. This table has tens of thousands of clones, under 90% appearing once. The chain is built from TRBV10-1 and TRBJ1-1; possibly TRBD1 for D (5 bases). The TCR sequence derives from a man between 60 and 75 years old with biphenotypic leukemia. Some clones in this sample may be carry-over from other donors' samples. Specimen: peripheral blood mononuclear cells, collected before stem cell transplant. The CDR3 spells CASSVARAGTEAFF. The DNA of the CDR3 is TGCGCCAGCAGTGTGGCCAGGGCAGGCACTGAAGCTTTCTTT.